The next 7 T cell receptor beta chains were all read from a single sample in a study of HIV-infected patients and healthy controls (dated by TCRdb to the mid-2010s). The study collected follow-up blood from HIV-infected patients roughly three months, about 14 weeks, after antiretroviral therapy began. Whole blood was used without fractionating the cells, so the repertoire represented all peripheral T cells without sorting. Receptors were amplified or captured by 5' RACE. TCRdb names Illumina MiSeq as the instrument used. Using SuperScript III with primers targeting the alpha and beta constant regions, 500 ng of RNA was reverse transcribed. Separate libraries for the alpha and beta chains were generated through chain-specific third strand synthesis that incorporated multiplexing indices. TCRdb ran its own pipeline on the public reads, namely fastp trimming at Q25 and MiXCR clone calling, and kept in-frame beta chains. A single entry per CDR3 protein holds the most common genes and DNA from its merged rows. The table for this sample lists about 6,600 distinct CDR3 sequences; 7% to 10% of them were counted only once. Around 20% of the sample is taken by the ten largest.

The sample in question was blood, obtained during antiretroviral therapy. The receptor source for this set is an adult with HIV infection.

CDR3 region: CASSLNPGVNTEAFF. Here the CDR3 DNA reads TGTGCCAGCAGCTTGAATCCAGGGGTGAACACTGAAGCTTTCTTT. The chain recombines TRBV5-6 with TRBJ1-1; D is perhaps TRBD1 (6 bases). The CDR3 totals 15 residues. The ends were cut back, 1 base at V and 0 bases at J, with 10 bases in the middle. Germline V gene lookup returns CDR1 SGHDT and CDR2 YYEEEE. The variable domain in full, completed from reference TRBV5-6 and TRBJ1-1, reads DAGVTQSPTHLIKTRGQQVTLRCSPKSGHDTVSWYQQALGQGPQFIFQYYEEEERQRGNFPDRFSGHQFPNYSSELNVNALLLGDSALYLCASSLNPGVNTEAFFGQGTRLTVV.

This clonotype was seen repeatedly, ten times or more. The chain employs TRBV4-3 and TRBJ1-1; D may be TRBD1 (5 bases). Between the trimmed V and J ends, which lost 0 bases and 0 bases, there was a span of 14 bases. The germline V gene encodes CDR1 LGHNA and CDR2 YSLEER. The CDR3 covers 17 residues. For the CDR3, the DNA is TGCGCCAGCAGCCAAGATCTGTTCGCGGACATGAACACTGAAGCTTTCTTT. Its translation is CASSQDLFADMNTEAFF.

This clonotype was picked up many times. The genes are TRBV11-2 and TRBJ1-5; D is unclear. The CDR3 sequence is 13 residues long. V was clipped by 5 bases and J by 7 bases, with 12 bases between them. Germline values: CDR1 SGHAT, CDR2 FQNNGV. The CDR3 region is CASSQDSGQPQHF. CDR3 bases: TGTGCCAGCAGCCAGGATTCCGGGCAGCCCCAGCATTTT.

Sample share makes this clonotype medium-sized. The chain uses TRBV15 and TRBJ2-7; D gene uncertain. This CDR3 has 15 residues. Trimming took 5 bases from V and 3 from J, leaving 17 bases between them. Germline V gene lookup returns CDR1 LNHNV and CDR2 YYDKDF (reference sequence). CDR3 sequence (DNA): TGTGCCACCAGCGTGCTTGCGGACGGAGACTACGAGCAGTACTTC. It translates to CATSVLADGDYEQYF.

By frequency in the sample, this clonotype is medium-sized. The CDR3 sequence is CASSLDSGRDYREQFF. In DNA form, the CDR3 reads TGTGCCAGCAGCTTAGATAGCGGGAGGGATTATCGAGAGCAGTTCTTC. The chain has TRBV7-2 and TRBJ2-1, with 11 bases identical to TRBD2. This CDR3 spans 16 amino acids. CDR1 SGHTA and CDR2 FQGNSA come from the germline V gene. V gave up 1 base and J gave up 10 bases; unmatched junction bases: 9.

Judged by abundance, this clonotype is medium-sized. J is TRBJ1-1 and V is TRBV5-1; D perhaps matches TRBD1 (5 bases). The CDR3 extends over 16 amino acids. Per germline, CDR1 SGHRS and CDR2 YFSETQ. V dropped 3 bases and J dropped 0 bases, with 15 bases sitting between them. The chain's CDR3 is CASSSNGARMNTEAFF. CDR3 DNA sequence: TGCGCCAGCAGCTCGAACGGGGCGCGAATGAACACTGAAGCTTTCTTT.

This clonotype was detected many times. J is TRBJ1-4 and V is TRBV20-1; 11 bases fit TRBD1. V was pared by 5 bases and J by 6 bases, with 5 bases of the junction left unmatched. Germline assignment: CDR1 DFQATT and CDR2 SNEGSKA (reference sequence). The CDR3 is made up of 14 amino acids. The CDR3 loop is CSALPGQGDEKLFF. CDR3 nucleotides: TGCAGTGCTCTGCCGGGACAGGGGGATGAAAAACTGTTTTTT.